This TCR beta chain was sequenced during a study of shared clonotypes between healthy human individuals. Authors' processing steps: Junction-only immunoSEQ data arrived without quality scores, meaning filtering differed. The method was immunoSEQ multiplex PCR; TCRdb's version includes in-frame clones alone and lacks a portion of them. That table is the source of V, J and clone size, and D and trimming were worked out from the DNA. The profile covers about 1.1 million clones, with approximately 80% appearing a single time and 0.89% taken by the ten largest. Points from the study as a whole: The expectation was that sequencing depth would affect clonotype sharing among donors. Generation of non-shared clonotypes was less probable than generation of clonotypes shared by all four donors. Rarefaction indicated that sorted-subset sequencing remained incomplete although depth was large.

The germline V gene encodes CDR1 MNHEY and CDR2 SVGAGI. CDR3 length equals 11 residues. The ends were cut back, 2 bases at V and 7 bases at J, with 5 bases in the middle. Worth noting for this clone: Its antigen is unknown.

This TCR was recovered from a young man in good health. Some clones in this sample may be carry-over from other donors' samples. This chain uses TRBV6-5 with TRBJ2-5; the D is unclear. Sequenced input: memory CD4+ T cells from PBMCs. Described subset: CD45RA-negative fraction. The CDR3 loop is CASSYMGTQYF. The DNA of the CDR3 is TGTGCCAGCAGTTACATGGGGACCCAGTACTTC.